This T cell receptor beta chain was documented in a study of T cell changes during pregnancy in multiple sclerosis. This clone was picked up one time. Assay: immunoSEQ multiplex PCR; the TCRdb copy retains only in-frame clones and omits some. The data show about 60,000 clones, with about 89% seen just once and about 0.5% held by the top ten. This CDR3 is 15 amino acids long. Germline-derived CDR1 and CDR2 are SGHTA and FQGNSA. V was pared by 5 bases and J by 2 bases, with 6 bases of the junction left unmatched. The sequences come from CD4+ T cells from peripheral blood mononuclear cells, collected after pregnancy. This sequence originates from a female donor in good health, enrolled as a control in a pregnancy study. The genes are TRBV7-2 and TRBJ1-5; the match to TRBD1 covers 7 bases. CDR3 in DNA: TGTGCCAGCAGCGTGACAGGGCTGGGCAATCAGCCCCAGCATTTT. Translation: CASSVTGLGNQPQHF.